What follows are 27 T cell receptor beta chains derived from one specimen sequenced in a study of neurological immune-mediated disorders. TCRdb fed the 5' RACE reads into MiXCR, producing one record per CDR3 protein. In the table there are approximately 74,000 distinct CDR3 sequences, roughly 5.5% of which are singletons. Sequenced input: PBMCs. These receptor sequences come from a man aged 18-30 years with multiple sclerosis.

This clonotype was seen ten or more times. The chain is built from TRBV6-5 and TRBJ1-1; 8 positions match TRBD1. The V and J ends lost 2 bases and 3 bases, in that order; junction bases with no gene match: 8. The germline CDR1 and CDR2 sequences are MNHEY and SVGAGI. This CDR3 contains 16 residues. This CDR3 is CASSYGQGAIYTEAFF. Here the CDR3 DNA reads TGTGCCAGCAGTTACGGGCAGGGGGCCATCTACACTGAAGCTTTCTTT.

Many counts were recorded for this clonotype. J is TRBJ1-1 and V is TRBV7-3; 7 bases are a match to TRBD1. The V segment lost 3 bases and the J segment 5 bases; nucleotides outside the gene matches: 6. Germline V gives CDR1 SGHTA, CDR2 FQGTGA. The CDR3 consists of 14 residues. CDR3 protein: CASSFIQGTTEAFF. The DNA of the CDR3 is TGTGCCAGCAGCTTTATACAGGGGACTACTGAAGCTTTCTTT.

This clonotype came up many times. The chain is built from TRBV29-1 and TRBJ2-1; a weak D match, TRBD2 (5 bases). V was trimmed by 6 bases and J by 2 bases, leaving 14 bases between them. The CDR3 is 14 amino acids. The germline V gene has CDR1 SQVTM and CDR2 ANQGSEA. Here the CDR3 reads CSVPAAAAYNEQFF. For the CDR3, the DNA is TGCAGCGTCCCCGCAGCGGCTGCCTACAATGAGCAGTTCTTC.

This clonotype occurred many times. CDR3 sequence reads: CASIKSGLGSSYNEQFF. The DNA of the CDR3 is TGTGCCAGCATCAAATCGGGGCTAGGCAGCTCCTACAATGAGCAGTTCTTC. The rearrangement uses TRBV5-5 and TRBJ2-1; D may correspond to TRBD1 or TRBD2 (5 bases each). Germline CDR1 reads SGHKS; CDR2 reads YYEKEE (reference sequence). Trimming pared 6 bases from V and 0 bases from J, leaving 19 bases between. CDR3 length: 17 amino acids.

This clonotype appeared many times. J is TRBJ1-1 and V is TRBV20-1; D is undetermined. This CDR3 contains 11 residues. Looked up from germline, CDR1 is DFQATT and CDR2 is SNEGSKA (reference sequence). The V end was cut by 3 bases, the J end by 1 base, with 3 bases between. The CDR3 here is CSASQNTEAFF. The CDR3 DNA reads TGCAGTGCTAGTCAGAACACTGAAGCTTTCTTT.

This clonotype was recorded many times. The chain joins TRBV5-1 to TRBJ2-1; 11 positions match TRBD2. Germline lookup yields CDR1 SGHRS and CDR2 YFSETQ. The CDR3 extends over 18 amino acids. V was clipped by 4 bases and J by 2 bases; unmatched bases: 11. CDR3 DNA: TGCGCCAGCAGCCCGCGGCTAGCGGGGGGTCAAACCTACAATGAGCAGTTCTTC. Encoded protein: CASSPRLAGGQTYNEQFF.

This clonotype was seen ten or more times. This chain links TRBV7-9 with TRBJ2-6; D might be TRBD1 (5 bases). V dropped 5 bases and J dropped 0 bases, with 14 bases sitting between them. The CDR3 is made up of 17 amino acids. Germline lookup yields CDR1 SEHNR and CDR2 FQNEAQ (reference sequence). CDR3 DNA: TGTGCCAGCAGCCCGTCTGGACACTACTCTGGGGCCAACGTCCTGACTTTC. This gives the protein CASSPSGHYSGANVLTF.

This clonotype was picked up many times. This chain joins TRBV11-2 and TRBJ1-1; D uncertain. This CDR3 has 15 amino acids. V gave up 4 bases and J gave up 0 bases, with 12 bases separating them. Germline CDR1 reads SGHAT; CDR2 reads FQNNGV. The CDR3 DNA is TGTGCCAGCAGCTCCTTACAGCTCATGAACACTGAAGCTTTCTTT. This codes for CASSSLQLMNTEAFF.

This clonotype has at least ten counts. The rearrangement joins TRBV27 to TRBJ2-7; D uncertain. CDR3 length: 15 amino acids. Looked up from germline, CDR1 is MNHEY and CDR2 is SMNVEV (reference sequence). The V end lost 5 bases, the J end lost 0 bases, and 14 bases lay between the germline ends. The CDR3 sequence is CASSGRLSNSYEQYF. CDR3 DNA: TGTGCCAGCAGTGGACGTCTGAGTAACTCCTACGAGCAGTACTTC.

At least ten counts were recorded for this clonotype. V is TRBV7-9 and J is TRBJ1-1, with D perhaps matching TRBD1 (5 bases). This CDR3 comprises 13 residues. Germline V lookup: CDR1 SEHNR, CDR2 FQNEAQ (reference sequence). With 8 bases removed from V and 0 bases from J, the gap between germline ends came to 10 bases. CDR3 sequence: CASFGGMNTEAFF. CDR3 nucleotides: TGTGCCAGCTTTGGGGGGATGAACACTGAAGCTTTCTTT. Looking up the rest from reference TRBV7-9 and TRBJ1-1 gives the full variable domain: DTGVSQNPRHKITKRGQNVTFRCDPISEHNRLYWYRQTLGQGPEFLTYFQNEAQLEKSRLLSDRFSAERPKGSFSTLEIQRTEQGDSAMYLCASFGGMNTEAFFGQGTRLTVV.

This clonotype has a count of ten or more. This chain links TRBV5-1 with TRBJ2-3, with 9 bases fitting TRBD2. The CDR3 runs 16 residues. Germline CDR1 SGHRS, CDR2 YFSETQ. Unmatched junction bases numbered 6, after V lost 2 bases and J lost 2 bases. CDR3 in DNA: TGCGCCAGCAGCTTTTTGACTAGCGGAGTCACAGATACGCAGTATTTT. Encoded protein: CASSFLTSGVTDTQYF.

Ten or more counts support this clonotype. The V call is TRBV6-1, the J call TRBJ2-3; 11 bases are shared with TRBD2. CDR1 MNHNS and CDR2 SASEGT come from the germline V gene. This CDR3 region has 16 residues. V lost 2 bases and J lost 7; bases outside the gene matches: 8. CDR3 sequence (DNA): TGTGCCAGCAGTGAATGGTCTAGCGGGGGGCGTAATACGCAGTATTTT. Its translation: CASSEWSSGGRNTQYF.

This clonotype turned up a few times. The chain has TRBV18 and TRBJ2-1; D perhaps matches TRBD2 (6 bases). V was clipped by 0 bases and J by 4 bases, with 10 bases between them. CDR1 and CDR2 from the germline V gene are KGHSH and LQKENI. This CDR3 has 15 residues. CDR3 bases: TGTGCCAGCTCACCACCGGTCAGCGGGTACAATGAGCAGTTCTTC. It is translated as CASSPPVSGYNEQFF.

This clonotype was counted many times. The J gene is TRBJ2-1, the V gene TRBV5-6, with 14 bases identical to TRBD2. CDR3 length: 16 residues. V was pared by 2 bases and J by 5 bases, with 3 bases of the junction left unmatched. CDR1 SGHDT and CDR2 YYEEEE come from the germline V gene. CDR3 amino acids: CASSFRTSGGNNEQFF. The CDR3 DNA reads TGTGCCAGCAGCTTCAGGACTAGCGGGGGGAACAATGAGCAGTTCTTC.

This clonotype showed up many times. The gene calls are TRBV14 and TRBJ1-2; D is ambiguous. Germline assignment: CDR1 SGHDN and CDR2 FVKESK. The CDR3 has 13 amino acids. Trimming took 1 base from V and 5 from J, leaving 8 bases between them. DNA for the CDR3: TGTGCCAGCAGCCAAGGGGCGGGATATGGCTACACCTTC. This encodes CASSQGAGYGYTF.

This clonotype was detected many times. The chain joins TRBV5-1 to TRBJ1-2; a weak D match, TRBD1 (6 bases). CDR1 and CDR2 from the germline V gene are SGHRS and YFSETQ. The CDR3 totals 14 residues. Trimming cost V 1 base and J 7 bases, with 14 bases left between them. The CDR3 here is CASSLSPGEGGYTF. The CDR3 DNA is TGCGCCAGCAGCTTGTCGCCAGGGGAGGGTGGCTACACCTTC.

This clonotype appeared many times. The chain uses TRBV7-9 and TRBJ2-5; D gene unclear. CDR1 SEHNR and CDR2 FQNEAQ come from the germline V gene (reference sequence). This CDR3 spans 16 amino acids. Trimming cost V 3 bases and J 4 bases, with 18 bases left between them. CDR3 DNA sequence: TGTGCCAGCAGCTTTCCAAGGACGTTGATGGGAGAGACCCAGTACTTC. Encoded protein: CASSFPRTLMGETQYF. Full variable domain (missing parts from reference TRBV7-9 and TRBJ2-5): DTGVSQNPRHKITKRGQNVTFRCDPISEHNRLYWYRQTLGQGPEFLTYFQNEAQLEKSRLLSDRFSAERPKGSFSTLEIQRTEQGDSAMYLCASSFPRTLMGETQYFGPGTRLLVL.

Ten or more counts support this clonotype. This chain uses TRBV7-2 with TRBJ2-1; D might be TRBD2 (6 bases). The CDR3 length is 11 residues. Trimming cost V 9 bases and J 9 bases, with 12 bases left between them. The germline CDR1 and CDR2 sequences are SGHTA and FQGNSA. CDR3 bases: TGTGCCAGTAACCAGGGAGGTGAGCAGTTCTTC. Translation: CASNQGGEQFF.

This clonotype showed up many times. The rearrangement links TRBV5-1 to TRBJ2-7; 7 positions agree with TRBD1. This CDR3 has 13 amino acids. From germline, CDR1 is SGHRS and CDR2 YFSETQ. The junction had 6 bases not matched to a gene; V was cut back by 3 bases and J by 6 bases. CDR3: CASSWGHRGEQYF. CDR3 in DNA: TGCGCCAGCAGCTGGGGACACAGGGGCGAGCAGTACTTC.

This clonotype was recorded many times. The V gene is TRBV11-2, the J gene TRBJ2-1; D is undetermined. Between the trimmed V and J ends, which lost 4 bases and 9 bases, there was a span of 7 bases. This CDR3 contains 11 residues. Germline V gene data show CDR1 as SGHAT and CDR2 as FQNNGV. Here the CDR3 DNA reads TGTGCCAGCAGCTCAGCTGGTGAGCAGTTCTTC. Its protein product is CASSSAGEQFF.

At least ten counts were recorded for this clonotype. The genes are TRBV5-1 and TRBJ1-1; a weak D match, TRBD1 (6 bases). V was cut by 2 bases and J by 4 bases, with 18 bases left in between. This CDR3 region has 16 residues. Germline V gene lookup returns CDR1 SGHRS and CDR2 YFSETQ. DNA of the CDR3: TGCGCCAGCAGCTTTGTTTCCGGACAGCGAGGCACTGAAGCTTTCTTT. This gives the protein CASSFVSGQRGTEAFF.

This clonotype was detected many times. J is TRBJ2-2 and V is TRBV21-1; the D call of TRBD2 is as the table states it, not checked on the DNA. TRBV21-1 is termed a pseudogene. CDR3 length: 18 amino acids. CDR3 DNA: TGTGCCAGCAGCGCGGGGGCTAGCGGGAGGGTTAACACCGGGGAGCTGTTTTTT. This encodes CASSAGASGRVNTGELFF.

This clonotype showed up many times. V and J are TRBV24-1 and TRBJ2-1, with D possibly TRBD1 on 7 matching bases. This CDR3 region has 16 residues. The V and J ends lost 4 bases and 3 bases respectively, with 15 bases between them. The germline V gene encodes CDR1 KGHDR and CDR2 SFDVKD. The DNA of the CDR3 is TGTGCCACCAGTGACCTCCCAGGGGGGAGCTACAATGAGCAGTTCTTC. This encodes CATSDLPGGSYNEQFF.

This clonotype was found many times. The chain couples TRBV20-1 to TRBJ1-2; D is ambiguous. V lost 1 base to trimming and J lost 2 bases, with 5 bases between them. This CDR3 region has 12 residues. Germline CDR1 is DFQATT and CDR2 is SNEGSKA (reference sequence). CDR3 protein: CSARGRNYGYTF. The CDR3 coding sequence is TGCAGTGCTAGAGGCAGGAACTATGGCTACACCTTC.

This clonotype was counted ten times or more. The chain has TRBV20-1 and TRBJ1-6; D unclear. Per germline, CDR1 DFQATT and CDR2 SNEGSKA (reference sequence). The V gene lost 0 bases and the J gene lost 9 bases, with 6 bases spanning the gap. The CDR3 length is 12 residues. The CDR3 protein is CSARDLGSPLHF. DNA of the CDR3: TGCAGTGCTAGAGATTTGGGTTCACCCCTCCACTTT.

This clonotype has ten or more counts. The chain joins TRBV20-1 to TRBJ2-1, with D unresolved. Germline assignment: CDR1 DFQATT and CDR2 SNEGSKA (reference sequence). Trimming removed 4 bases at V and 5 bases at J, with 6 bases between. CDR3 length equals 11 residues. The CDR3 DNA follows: TGCAGTGCTAAGGGTAACAATGAGCAGTTCTTC. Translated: CSAKGNNEQFF.

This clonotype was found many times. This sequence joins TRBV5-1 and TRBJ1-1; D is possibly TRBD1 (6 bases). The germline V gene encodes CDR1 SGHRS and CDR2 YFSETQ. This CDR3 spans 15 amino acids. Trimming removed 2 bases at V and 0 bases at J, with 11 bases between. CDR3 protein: CASSFRGFMNTEAFF. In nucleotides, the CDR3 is TGCGCCAGCAGCTTCAGGGGTTTCATGAACACTGAAGCTTTCTTT.